Included here is one TCR beta chain sequence, with context. Antigen: not known. This entry comes from a study of cytomegalovirus exposure and HLA in healthy donors. Study-wide points: Presence/absence analyses assumed roughly uniform sequencing depth across donors, which may not hold.

CDR3 length: 16 residues. Germline-derived CDR1 and CDR2 are SEHNR and FQNEAQ (reference sequence). The V gene lost 4 bases and the J gene lost 2 bases, with 17 bases spanning the gap. The study ran its PCR with 60 Vbeta and 13 Jbeta primers. Using immunoSEQ multiplex PCR, the repertoire was profiled, and TCRdb retains in-frame clones only, with some absent. Here the sample spans 140,000 or so clones, under 90% being singletons. This sequence joins TRBV7-9 and TRBJ2-5; the D gene is possibly TRBD1 (6 bases). Sequencing used PBMCs. This sequence originates from a man in his forties in good health and CMV-seronegative. The CDR3 DNA reads TGTGCCAGCAGCTACCTCCGACAGGTTTGGCAAGAGACCCAGTACTTC. It yields the protein CASSYLRQVWQETQYF.